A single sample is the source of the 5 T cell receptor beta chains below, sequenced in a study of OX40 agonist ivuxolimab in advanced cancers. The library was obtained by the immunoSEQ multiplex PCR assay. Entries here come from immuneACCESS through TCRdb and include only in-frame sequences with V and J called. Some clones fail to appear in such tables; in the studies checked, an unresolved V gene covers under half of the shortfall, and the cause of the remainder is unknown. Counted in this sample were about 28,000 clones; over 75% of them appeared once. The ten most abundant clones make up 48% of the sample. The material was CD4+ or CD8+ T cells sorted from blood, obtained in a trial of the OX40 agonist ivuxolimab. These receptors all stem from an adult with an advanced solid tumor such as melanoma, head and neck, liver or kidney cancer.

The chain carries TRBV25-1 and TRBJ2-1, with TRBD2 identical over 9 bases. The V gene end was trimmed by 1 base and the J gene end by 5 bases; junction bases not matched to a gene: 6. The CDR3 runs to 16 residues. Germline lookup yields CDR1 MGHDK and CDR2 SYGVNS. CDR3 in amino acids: CASSEWGSSGDNEQFF. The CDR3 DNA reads TGTGCCAGCAGTGAATGGGGATCTAGCGGGGACAATGAGCAGTTCTTC.

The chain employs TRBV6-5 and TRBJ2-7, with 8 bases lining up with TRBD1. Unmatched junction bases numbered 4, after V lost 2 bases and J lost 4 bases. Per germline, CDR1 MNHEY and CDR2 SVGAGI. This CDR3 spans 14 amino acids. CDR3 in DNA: TGTGCCAGCAGTTACACCCAGGGGGCTTACGAGCAGTACGTC. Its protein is CASSYTQGAYEQYV.

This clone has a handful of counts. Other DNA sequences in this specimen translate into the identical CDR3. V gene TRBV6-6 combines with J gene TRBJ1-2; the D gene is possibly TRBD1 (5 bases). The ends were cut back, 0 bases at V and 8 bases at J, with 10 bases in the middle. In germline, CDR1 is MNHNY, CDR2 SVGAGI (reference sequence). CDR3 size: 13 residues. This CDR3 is CASSYSTEWGYTF. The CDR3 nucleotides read TGTGCCAGCAGTTACTCGACAGAATGGGGCTACACCTTC.

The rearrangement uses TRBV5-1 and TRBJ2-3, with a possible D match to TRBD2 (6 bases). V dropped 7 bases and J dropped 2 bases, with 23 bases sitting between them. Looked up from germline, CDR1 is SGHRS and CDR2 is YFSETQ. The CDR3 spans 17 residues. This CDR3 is CASSRRTGEDFTDTQYF. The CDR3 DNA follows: TGCGCCAGCTCTAGGAGAACGGGGGAGGATTTCACAGATACGCAGTATTTT.

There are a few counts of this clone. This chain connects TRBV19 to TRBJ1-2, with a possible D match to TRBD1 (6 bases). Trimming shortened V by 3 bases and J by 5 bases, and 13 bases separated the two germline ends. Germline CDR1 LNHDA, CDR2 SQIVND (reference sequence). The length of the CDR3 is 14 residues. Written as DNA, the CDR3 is TGTGCCAGTAGTATGGGGGCCTTCTTTTATGGCTACACCTTC. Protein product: CASSMGAFFYGYTF. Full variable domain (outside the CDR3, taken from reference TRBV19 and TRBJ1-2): DGGITQSPKYLFRKEGQNVTLSCEQNLNHDAMYWYRQDPGQGLRLIYYSQIVNDFQKGDIAEGYSVSREKKESFPLTVTSAQKNPTAFYLCASSMGAFFYGYTFGSGTRLTVV.